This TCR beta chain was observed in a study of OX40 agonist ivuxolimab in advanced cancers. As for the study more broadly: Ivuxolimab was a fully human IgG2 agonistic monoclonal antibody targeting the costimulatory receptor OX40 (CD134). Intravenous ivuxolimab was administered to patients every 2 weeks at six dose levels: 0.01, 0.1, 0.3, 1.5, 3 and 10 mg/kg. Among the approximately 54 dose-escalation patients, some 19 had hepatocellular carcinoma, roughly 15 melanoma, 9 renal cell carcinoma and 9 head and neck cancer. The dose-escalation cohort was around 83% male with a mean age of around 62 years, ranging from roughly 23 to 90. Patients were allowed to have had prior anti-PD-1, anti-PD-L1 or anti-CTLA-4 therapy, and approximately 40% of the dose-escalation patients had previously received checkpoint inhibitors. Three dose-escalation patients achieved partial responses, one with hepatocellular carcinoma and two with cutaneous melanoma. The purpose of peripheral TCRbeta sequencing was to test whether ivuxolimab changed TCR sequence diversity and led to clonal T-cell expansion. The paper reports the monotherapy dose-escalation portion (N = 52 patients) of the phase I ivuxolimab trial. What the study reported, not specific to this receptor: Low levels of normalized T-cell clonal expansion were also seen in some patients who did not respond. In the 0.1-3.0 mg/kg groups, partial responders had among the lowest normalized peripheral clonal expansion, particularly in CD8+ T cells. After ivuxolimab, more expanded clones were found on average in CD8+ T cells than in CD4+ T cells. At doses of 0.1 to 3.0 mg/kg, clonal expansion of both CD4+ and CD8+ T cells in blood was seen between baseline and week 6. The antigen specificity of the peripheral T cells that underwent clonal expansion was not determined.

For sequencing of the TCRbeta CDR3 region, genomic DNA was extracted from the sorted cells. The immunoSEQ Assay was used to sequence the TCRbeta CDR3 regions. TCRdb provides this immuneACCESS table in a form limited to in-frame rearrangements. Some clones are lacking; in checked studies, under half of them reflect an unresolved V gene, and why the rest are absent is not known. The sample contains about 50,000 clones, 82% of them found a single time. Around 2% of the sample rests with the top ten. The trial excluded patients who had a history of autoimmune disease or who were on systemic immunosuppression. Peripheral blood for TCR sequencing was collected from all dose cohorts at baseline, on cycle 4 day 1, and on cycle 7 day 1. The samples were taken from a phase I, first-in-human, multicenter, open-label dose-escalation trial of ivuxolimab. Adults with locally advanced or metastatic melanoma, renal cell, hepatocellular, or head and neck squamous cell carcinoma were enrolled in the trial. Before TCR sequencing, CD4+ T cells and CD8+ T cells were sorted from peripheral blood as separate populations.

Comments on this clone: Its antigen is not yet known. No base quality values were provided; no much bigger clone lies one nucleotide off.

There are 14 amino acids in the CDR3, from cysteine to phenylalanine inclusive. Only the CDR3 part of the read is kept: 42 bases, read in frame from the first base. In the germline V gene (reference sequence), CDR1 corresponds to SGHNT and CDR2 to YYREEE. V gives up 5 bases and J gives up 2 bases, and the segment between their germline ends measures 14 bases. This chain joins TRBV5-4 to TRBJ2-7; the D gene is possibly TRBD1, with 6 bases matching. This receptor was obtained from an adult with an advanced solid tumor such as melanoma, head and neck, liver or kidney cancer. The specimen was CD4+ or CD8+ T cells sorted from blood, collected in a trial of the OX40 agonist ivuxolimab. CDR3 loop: CASSEGGPPYEQYF. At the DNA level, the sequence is TGTGCCAGCAGTGAAGGGGGTCCCCCCTACGAGCAGTACTTC.